The 20 T cell receptor beta chains below were found in one sample sequenced in a study of metastatic and nonmetastatic thyroid tumors. TCRdb reprocessed the PCR reads using MiXCR. The sample holds tens of thousands of clones, around 25% seen once. Nobody among the patients had been given any treatment before thyroid surgery. The sequencing sample was made of blood. These TCRs come from a female donor with papillary thyroid cancer or a benign thyroid nodule (not recorded which). Some clones in this sample may be carry-over from other donors' samples.

This clone has a handful of counts. The rearrangement joins TRBV7-9 to TRBJ2-1, with 7 bases identical to TRBD2. The J segment lost 5 bases and the V segment lost 5 bases, leaving 0 bases of the junction unmatched. CDR3 length: 12 amino acids. Germline V gene data show CDR1 as SEHNR and CDR2 as FQNEAQ (reference sequence). The CDR3 loop is CASSRGDNEQFF. As DNA, the CDR3 is TGTGCCAGCAGCCGGGGGGACAATGAGCAGTTCTTC.

This clone was detected many times. The chain recombines TRBV9 with TRBJ1-2; D may be TRBD1 (5 bases). CDR1 is SGDLS and CDR2 is YYNGEE in the germline V gene. V was cut by 6 bases and J by 3 bases, with 9 bases left in between. The CDR3 runs to 12 residues. For the CDR3, the DNA is TGTGCCAGCAATGACAGAGACTATGGCTACACCTTC. Translating gives CASNDRDYGYTF.

This clone was seen many times. The chain uses TRBV7-8 and TRBJ2-3; perhaps TRBD2 as D (6 bases). The CDR3 extends over 14 amino acids. Per germline, CDR1 SGHVS and CDR2 FQNEAQ. Trimming pared 1 base from V and 6 bases from J, leaving 11 bases between. The CDR3 DNA is TGTGCCAGCAGCTTAGTTGGGGGGTCGGATACGCAGTATTTT. This encodes CASSLVGGSDTQYF.

The table lists this clone with a few counts. The J gene is TRBJ1-2, the V gene TRBV27, with D perhaps TRBD1 (6 bases). The CDR3 is 15 amino acids. V lost 2 bases and J lost 1, with 11 bases in between. Germline V CDR1 and CDR2: MNHEY, SMNVEV (reference sequence). This CDR3 is CASSLVGGLNYGYTF. The CDR3 DNA reads TGTGCCAGCAGTTTAGTGGGGGGGCTTAACTATGGCTACACCTTC.

This clone was observed many times. V gene TRBV5-1 combines with J gene TRBJ1-2, with D tentatively TRBD1 (5 bases). Looked up from germline, CDR1 is SGHRS and CDR2 is YFSETQ. V shed 1 base and J shed 8 bases, with 21 bases lying between them. The length of the CDR3 is 16 residues. CDR3 coding DNA: TGCGCCAGCAGCTTGCTTCTCGCGGACGGGAGGGACGGCTACACCTTC. It is translated as CASSLLLADGRDGYTF.

This clone was seen many times. This sequence joins TRBV14 and TRBJ1-1; 9 nucleotides align to TRBD1. Trimming removed 1 base from V and 7 bases from J; junction bases left unmatched: 1. The CDR3 contains 13 residues. Germline CDR1 reads SGHDN; CDR2 reads FVKESK. For the CDR3, the DNA is TGTGCCAGCAGCCAAGGGGACAGGGATGAAGCTTTCTTT. It codes for CASSQGDRDEAFF.

This clone was observed at least ten times. This rearrangement joins TRBV7-2 to TRBJ2-3; TRBD1 or TRBD2 may be the D gene (5 bases each). The germline V gene encodes CDR1 SGHTA and CDR2 FQGNSA. This CDR3 comprises 15 residues. Trimming stripped 2 bases from V and 3 bases from J, with 12 bases between. CDR3 sequence: CASSLMGRGTDTQYF. CDR3 bases: TGTGCCAGCAGCTTAATGGGACGGGGTACAGATACGCAGTATTTT.

This clone showed up many times. The genes are TRBV6-1 and TRBJ1-2, with TRBD1 identical over 12 bases. The CDR3 is made up of 18 amino acids. In germline, CDR1 is MNHNS, CDR2 SASEGT. The V and J ends lost 0 bases and 4 bases, in that order; junction bases with no gene match: 9. For the CDR3, the DNA is TGTGCCAGCAGTGAAGCAGGGACAGGGGGCCCGGAAGGCTATGGCTACACCTTC. It encodes CASSEAGTGGPEGYGYTF.

This clone was recorded many times. The chain is built from TRBV6-5 and TRBJ1-4; 7 nucleotides align to TRBD1. The CDR3 has 15 residues. Germline loops: CDR1 MNHEY, CDR2 SVGAGI. Losses at the gene ends were 2 bases for V and 7 bases for J; bases not matched to a gene: 7. CDR3 DNA sequence: TGTGCCAGCAGTTACGCCTCAGGGGGACGTGAAAAACTGTTTTTT. Its translation is CASSYASGGREKLFF.

Only one count was recorded for this clone. Here the CDR3 reads CASSSGQVIYEQYF. Written as DNA, the CDR3 is TGCGCCAGCAGCTCGGGACAGGTGATCTACGAGCAGTACTTC. The chain has TRBV5-1 and TRBJ2-7, with TRBD1 matching over 8 bases. Germline V CDR1 and CDR2: SGHRS, YFSETQ. The CDR3 loop spans 14 amino acids. V lost 3 bases to trimming and J lost 3 bases; unmatched junction nucleotides: 5.

This clone was detected ten times or more. A much larger clone lies a single base off, so this may be a read error. Within the sample, other DNA sequences also encode this same CDR3. The chain links TRBV5-1 to TRBJ2-1; the match to TRBD2 covers 11 bases. In germline, CDR1 is SGHRS, CDR2 YFSETQ. The CDR3 sequence is 16 residues long. The CDR3 loop is CASSLALGLAVNEQFF. The CDR3 region has the DNA TGCGCCAGTAGCTTGGCCCTGGGACTAGCGGTCAATGAGCAGTTCTTC.

This clone was observed a few times. This rearrangement joins TRBV28 to TRBJ2-1; 8 bases are shared with TRBD2. CDR1 MDHEN and CDR2 SYDVKM come from the germline V gene. The V and J ends lost 6 bases and 5 bases, in that order; junction bases with no gene match: 9. This CDR3 comprises 15 residues. The CDR3 is CASSPFSRGDNEQFF. DNA for the CDR3: TGTGCCAGCAGCCCTTTTTCGCGGGGGGACAATGAGCAGTTCTTC.

In the case of this clone: A junction boundary mismatches the germline segment, possibly from a read error. The genes are TRBV7-7 and TRBJ2-3; D might be TRBD1 (6 bases). The length of the CDR3 is 17 residues. The germline gives CDR1 SSHAT, CDR2 FNYEAQ (reference sequence). The CDR3 reads CASSLAPTGLGTDTQYF. CDR3 coding DNA: TGTGCTAGCAGCTTAGCACCAACAGGGTTGGGGACAGATACGCAGTATTTT.

This clone showed up many times. The V gene is TRBV10-3, the J gene TRBJ1-2, with D hard to call. CDR3 length: 15 amino acids. V was shortened by 0 bases and J by 4 bases, with 12 bases between the two germline ends. Germline V gene lookup returns CDR1 ENHRY and CDR2 SYGVKD. The CDR3 DNA is TGTGCCATCAGTGAGTCTCAGGATGGCCTCTATGGCTACACCTTC. Translating it yields CAISESQDGLYGYTF.

The chain has TRBV20-1 and TRBJ2-1; the match to TRBD2 covers 14 bases. Looked up from germline, CDR1 is DFQATT and CDR2 is SNEGSKA (reference sequence). The CDR3 sequence is 15 residues long. The V and J ends lost 5 bases and 8 bases, in that order; junction bases with no gene match: 8. The CDR3, as DNA: TGCAGTGCTGATAACGGACTAGCGGGAGGCGATGAGCAGTTCTTC. It yields the protein CSADNGLAGGDEQFF.

There are many counts of this clone. The rearrangement uses TRBV11-3 and TRBJ2-5; no reliable D call. Trimming cost V 5 bases and J 2 bases, with 12 bases left between them. This CDR3 has 14 residues. CDR1 SGHNT and CDR2 YENEEA come from the germline V gene. CDR3 nucleotides: TGTGCCAGCAGCCCTATTTGGAGTCAAGAGACCCAGTACTTC. Translating it yields CASSPIWSQETQYF.

V is TRBV19 and J is TRBJ1-2, with TRBD1 matching 7 bases. Trimming cost V 8 bases and J 2 bases; bases outside gene matches: 20. This CDR3 region has 18 residues. Germline assignment: CDR1 LNHDA and CDR2 SQIVND (reference sequence). This chain's CDR3 is CASRVRVLNRGENYGYTF. CDR3 coding DNA: TGTGCCAGTCGGGTCAGGGTACTCAACAGGGGAGAGAACTATGGCTACACCTTC.

The rearrangement joins TRBV25-1 to TRBJ2-3; tentatively, D is TRBD1 or TRBD2 (6 bases each). V dropped 9 bases and J dropped 0 bases, with 25 bases sitting between them. This CDR3 region has 18 residues. Germline CDR1 MGHDK, CDR2 SYGVNS. In nucleotides, the CDR3 is TGTGCCAGTAGTCGCCATAAGGGGGGAAAACAAAGCACAGATACGCAGTATTTT. Translated: CASSRHKGGKQSTDTQYF.

Details on this clone: Because it lacks the conserved phenylalanine or tryptophan at the end, this CDR3 is likely a read error. V is TRBV5-1 and J is TRBJ2-7; TRBD2 matches 11 bases. This CDR3 spans 15 amino acids. With V trimmed by 5 bases and J by 5 bases, 9 bases remained unmatched. Germline CDR1 is SGHRS and CDR2 is YFSETQ. CDR3 sequence (DNA): TGCGCCAGCAGTATCTTAGCGGGAGGGCCTGACGAGCAGTACCCC. Protein: CASSILAGGPDEQYP.

This clone was found many times. The sample holds other DNA sequences that translate to the same CDR3. The genes are TRBV15 and TRBJ1-3; no clear D gene. Germline V gene lookup returns CDR1 LNHNV and CDR2 YYDKDF (reference sequence). There are 12 residues in the CDR3. V lost 0 bases and J 5 bases, leaving 2 bases between the germline ends. CDR3 sequence: CATSRDRNTIYF. CDR3 nucleotides: TGTGCCACCAGCAGAGATAGAAACACCATATATTTT.